These T cell receptor beta chains were read from a single sample in a study of cytomegalovirus exposure and HLA in healthy donors. The protocol was immunoSEQ multiplex PCR, while the TCRdb copy is restricted to in-frame clones and leaves out a portion. The table records about 160,000 clones, approximately 70% of them present only once. Sample: PBMCs. The receptors shown here come from a middle-aged man in good health and CMV-seropositive. Both conserved end residues are part of each CDR3. Fields, in order: CDR3 protein, V gene, J gene.

CDR3: CASSLDDFAREAQHF; V: TRBV7-2; J: TRBJ1-5
CDR3: CASSSKVAGGPNEQYF; V: TRBV7-6; J: .
CDR3: CASSWGGDGKNIQYF; V: TRBV5-1; J: TRBJ2-4
CDR3: CASSLAYREHVLTF; V: TRBV5-1; J: TRBJ2-6
CDR3: CASSVGQGRPETQYF; V: TRBV6-1; J: TRBJ2-5
CDR3: CASSYSPGRDQPQHF; V: TRBV6-6; J: TRBJ1-5
CDR3: CASSLGQGGYTF; V: TRBV5-1; J: TRBJ1-2
CDR3: CASTRTGGAGVFF; V: TRBV19; J: TRBJ1-1
CDR3: CASSQGRLLSSYEQYF; V: TRBV4-3; J: TRBJ2-7
CDR3: CASSQGRGGGTDTQYF; V: TRBV4-1; J: TRBJ2-3
CDR3: CASSLSLGREPQHF; V: TRBV7-8; J: TRBJ1-5
CDR3: CSGGQEGYGYTF; V: TRBV29-1; J: TRBJ1-2
CDR3: CASGLEQVSEAFF; V: TRBV12-5; J: TRBJ1-1
CDR3: CASSSTSGAWETQYF; V: TRBV5-5; J: TRBJ2-5
CDR3: CASKWTGGHEQYF; V: TRBV6-6; J: TRBJ2-7
CDR3: CASREGARGYTF; V: TRBV19; J: TRBJ1-2
CDR3: CASSIQQGRTEAFF; V: TRBV5-4; J: TRBJ1-1
CDR3: CASSQDIPNEQFF; V: TRBV4-1; J: TRBJ2-1
CDR3: CAISASGGARTEAFF; V: TRBV10-3; J: TRBJ1-1
CDR3: CASRDRGAEAFF; V: TRBV5-1; J: TRBJ1-1
CDR3: CASSAQAASGNTIYF; V: TRBV9; J: TRBJ1-3
CDR3: CASSPRQTRANYGYTF; V: TRBV11-2; J: TRBJ1-2
CDR3: CASSELAGGPRFF; V: TRBV9; J: TRBJ2-1
CDR3: CASSLDRVSGELFF; V: TRBV7-8; J: TRBJ2-2
CDR3: CASPPGGDEQYF; V: TRBV9; J: TRBJ2-7
CDR3: CASSFYAFSYGYTF; V: TRBV5-4; J: TRBJ1-2
CDR3: CSVEQGPNYGYTF; V: TRBV29-1; J: TRBJ1-2
CDR3: CSAKGRGLPEQYF; V: TRBV29-1; J: TRBJ2-7
CDR3: CASRLAGDTEAFF; V: TRBV6-1; J: TRBJ1-1
CDR3: CASSPADRGYGYTF; V: TRBV11-2; J: TRBJ1-2
CDR3: CASSFQGSNQPQHF; V: TRBV27; J: TRBJ1-5
CDR3: CASRLVDSGNTIYF; V: TRBV6-5; J: TRBJ1-3
CDR3: CASSVAGAGGAYNEQFF; V: TRBV9; J: TRBJ2-1
CDR3: CASSSTRAQYF; V: TRBV7-2; J: TRBJ2-5
CDR3: CASSPGQGGRGKLFF; V: TRBV7-2; J: TRBJ1-4
CDR3: CASSLDLIPRAYSGANVLTF; V: TRBV5-5; J: TRBJ2-6
CDR3: CASSSGTRRETQYF; V: TRBV5-4; J: TRBJ2-5
CDR3: CASSQDLGQGGDEQFF; V: TRBV14; J: TRBJ2-1
CDR3: CASSPQFNSYEQYF; V: TRBV7-9; J: TRBJ2-7
CDR3: CASRTGDQPQHF; V: TRBV6-6; J: TRBJ1-5
CDR3: CASSQDSSNSNQPQHF; V: TRBV4-2; J: TRBJ1-5
CDR3: CASSPDTSLAKTQYF; V: TRBV5-1; J: TRBJ2-5
CDR3: CASSLGQPNEKLFF; V: TRBV7-3; J: TRBJ1-4
CDR3: CASSPNRGYGYTF; V: TRBV27; J: TRBJ1-2
CDR3: CASSDLVYEQYF; V: TRBV25-1; J: TRBJ2-7
CDR3: CASSPTYSYEQYF; V: TRBV6-5; J: TRBJ2-7
CDR3: CASSIFGGSEKLFF; V: TRBV19; J: TRBJ1-4
CDR3: CASSQDLRTGRVVGYTF; V: TRBV4-2; J: TRBJ1-2
CDR3: CSATGRGEAFF; V: TRBV20-1; J: TRBJ1-1
CDR3: CASSLGGFSDTIYF; V: TRBV7-2; J: TRBJ1-3
CDR3: CASSSRLAGHTGELFF; V: TRBV4-1; J: TRBJ2-2
CDR3: CASSQEPRLVYGYTF; V: TRBV4-3; J: TRBJ1-2
CDR3: CASRTGYYVGYTF; V: TRBV2; J: TRBJ1-2
CDR3: CASSLSRGAGGWETQYF; V: TRBV27; J: TRBJ2-5
CDR3: CASSQDRTEAFF; V: TRBV4-2; J: TRBJ1-1